The clone carrying this T cell receptor beta chain was seen many times. The CDR3 has 14 amino acids. Unmatched junction bases numbered 3, after V lost 6 bases and J lost 1 base. Germline V gene lookup returns CDR1 SGHTA and CDR2 FQGNSA. TCRdb fed the 5' RACE reads into MiXCR, producing one record per CDR3 protein. The sample has about 660,000 distinct CDR3 sequences, 8.6% seen once. Donors were all healthy Caucasians. This sample is part of a study of identical twins. This same sample was also part of a study on yellow fever vaccine responses in identical twins.

The V call is TRBV7-2, the J call TRBJ2-7; 10 bases are shared with TRBD1. This TCR came from a woman between 18 and 30 years old in good health. The specimen was PBMCs. In nucleotides, the CDR3 is TGTGCCAGCAGGACAGGGGGCGCTTCCTACGAGCAGTACTTC. Protein product: CASRTGGASYEQYF.